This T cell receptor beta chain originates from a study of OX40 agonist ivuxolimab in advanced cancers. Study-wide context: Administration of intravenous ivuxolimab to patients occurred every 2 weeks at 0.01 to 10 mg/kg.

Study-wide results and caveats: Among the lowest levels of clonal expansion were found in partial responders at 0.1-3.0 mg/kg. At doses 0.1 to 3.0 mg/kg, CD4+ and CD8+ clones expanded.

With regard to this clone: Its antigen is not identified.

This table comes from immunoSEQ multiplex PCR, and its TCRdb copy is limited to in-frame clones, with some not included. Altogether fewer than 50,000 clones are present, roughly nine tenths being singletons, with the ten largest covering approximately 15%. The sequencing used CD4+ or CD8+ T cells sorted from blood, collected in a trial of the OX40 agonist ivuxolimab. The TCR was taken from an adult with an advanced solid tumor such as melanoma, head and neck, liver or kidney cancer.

The CDR3 DNA follows: TGTGCCACCAGCAATACCAGGGAGACCGGGGAGCTGTTTTTT. Amino acid sequence: CATSNTRETGELFF. The chain has TRBV15 and TRBJ2-2; the D gene could be TRBD1 or TRBD2 (5 bases each). Deletions cut 4 bases from V and 5 bases from J, with 11 bases between. Germline CDR1 LNHNV, CDR2 YYDKDF (reference sequence). The CDR3 runs 14 residues.